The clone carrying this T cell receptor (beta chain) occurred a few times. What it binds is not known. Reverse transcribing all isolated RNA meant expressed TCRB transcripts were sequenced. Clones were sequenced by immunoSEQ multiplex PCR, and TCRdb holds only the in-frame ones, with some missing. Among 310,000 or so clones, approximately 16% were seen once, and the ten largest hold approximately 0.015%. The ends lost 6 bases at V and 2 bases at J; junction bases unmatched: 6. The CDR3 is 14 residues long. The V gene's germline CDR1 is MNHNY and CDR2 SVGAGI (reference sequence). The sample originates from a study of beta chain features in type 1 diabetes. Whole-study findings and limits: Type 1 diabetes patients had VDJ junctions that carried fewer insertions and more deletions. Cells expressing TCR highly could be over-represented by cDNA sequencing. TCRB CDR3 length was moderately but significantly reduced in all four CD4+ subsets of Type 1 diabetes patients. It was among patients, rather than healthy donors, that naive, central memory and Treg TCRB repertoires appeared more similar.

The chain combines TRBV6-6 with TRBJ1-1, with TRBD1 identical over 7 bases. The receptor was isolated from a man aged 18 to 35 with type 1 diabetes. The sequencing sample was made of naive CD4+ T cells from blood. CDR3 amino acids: CASRSGTVNTEAFF. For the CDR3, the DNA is TGTGCCAGCAGGTCCGGGACAGTTAACACTGAAGCTTTCTTT.